A selection of T cell receptor beta chains follows, all from one sample in a study of cytomegalovirus exposure and HLA in healthy donors. Using immunoSEQ multiplex PCR, the repertoire was profiled, and TCRdb retains in-frame clones only, with some absent. The repertoire holds 110,000 to 150,000 clones, 60% to 80% seen once, with 4.9% in the top ten. Specimen: PBMCs. These receptors all stem from a woman between 50 and 59 years old in good health and CMV-seronegative. Both conserved end residues are part of each CDR3. A D gene is named only where the DNA matches it firmly. Clone size, where shown, is once, few, many, or a class for clones that have expanded.

v_gene	j_gene	d_gene	abundance	CDR3aa	CDR3nt
TRBV11-3	TRBJ2-3	TRBD2	once	CASGGGGDTDTQYF	TGTGCCAGCGGGGGCGGGGGGGACACAGATACGCAGTATTTT
TRBV11-3	TRBJ1-3	NA	NA	CASSMARSGNTIYF	TGTGCCAGCAGCATGGCCCGCTCTGGAAACACCATATATTTT
TRBV27	TRBJ1-2	NA	NA	CASRTVGGNYGYTF	TGTGCCAGCAGGACAGTCGGGGGAAACTATGGCTACACCTTC
TRBV5-6	TRBJ2-7	NA	NA	CASKRQTVYEQYF	TGTGCCAGCAAGAGACAGACGGTCTACGAGCAGTACTTC
TRBV6-5	TRBJ2-7	NA	NA	CASTNTDTYEQYF	TGTGCCAGCACTAATACTGACACCTACGAGCAGTACTTC
TRBV4-3	TRBJ1-2	NA	few	CASSQEPGRSYGYTF	TGCGCCAGCAGCCAAGAACCAGGGCGAAGCTATGGCTACACCTTC
TRBV19	TRBJ2-5	TRBD2	NA	CASSVRLAGAIRTQYF	TGTGCCAGTAGCGTAAGACTAGCGGGGGCCATCAGGACCCAGTACTTC
TRBV28	TRBJ2-3	TRBD2	NA	CASSPPAGGFSTDTQYF	TGTGCCAGCAGTCCCCCTGCGGGGGGCTTTAGCACAGATACGCAGTATTTT
TRBV6-6	TRBJ2-7	NA	few	CASSGSGATYEQYF	TGTGCCAGCAGTGGCAGTGGGGCCACCTACGAGCAGTACTTC
TRBV4-2	TRBJ2-3	NA	NA	CASSLTTTDTQYF	TGTGCCAGCAGCCTTACTACCACAGATACGCAGTATTTT
TRBV6-1	TRBJ1-1	NA	NA	CASPTGIRGTEAFF	TGTGCCAGCCCGACAGGCATCCGGGGCACTGAAGCTTTCTTT
TRBV7-9	TRBJ2-2	NA	NA	CASSSRGGSSTGELFF	TGTGCCAGCAGCTCTAGAGGAGGTTCGAGCACCGGGGAGCTGTTTTTT
TRBV7-8	TRBJ1-5	NA	NA	CASSPSRFNQPQHF	TGTGCCAGCAGCCCTTCTAGGTTCAATCAGCCCCAGCATTTT
TRBV18	TRBJ2-5	NA	NA	CASSPREAVGETQYF	TGTGCCAGCTCGCCGAGGGAAGCGGTGGGGGAGACCCAGTACTTC
TRBV27	TRBJ2-1	NA	NA	CASSGPGSFNEQFF	TGTGCCAGCAGCGGACCCGGGAGCTTTAATGAGCAGTTCTTC
TRBV10-3	TRBJ2-2	TRBD1	NA	CAISAGQDTGELFF	TGTGCCATCAGTGCGGGACAGGACACCGGGGAGCTGTTTTTT
TRBV4-1	TRBJ1-2	NA	NA	CASSHQGGVNYGYTF	TGCGCCAGCAGCCATCAAGGGGGGGTGAACTATGGCTACACCTTC
TRBV19	TRBJ1-5	NA	NA	CASSITRTGWNQPQHF	TGTGCCAGTAGTATAACCCGGACGGGATGGAATCAGCCCCAGCATTTT
TRBV5-1	TRBJ2-5	TRBD2	NA	CASSLGLAGGQETQYF	TGCGCCAGCAGCTTGGGGCTAGCGGGGGGGCAAGAGACCCAGTACTTC
TRBV28	TRBJ2-7	NA	NA	CASSSRDNSYEQYF	TGTGCCAGCAGTTCCCGGGACAACTCCTACGAGCAGTACTTC
TRBV7-2	TRBJ2-1	TRBD1	NA	CASSLRDSRYNEQFF	TGTGCCAGCAGCCTCCGGGACAGCCGCTACAATGAGCAGTTCTTC
TRBV7-2	TRBJ2-2	NA	NA	CVSSSQWELFF	TGTGTCAGCAGCTCGCAGTGGGAGCTGTTTTTT
TRBV19	TRBJ1-2	NA	NA	CASSIPPLRGYTF	TGTGCCAGTAGTATTCCCCCCCTGCGGGGCTACACCTTC
TRBV10-1	TRBJ2-2	NA	NA	CASSDPGAHGELFF	TGCGCCAGCAGTGATCCAGGGGCGCACGGGGAGCTGTTTTTT
TRBV6-1	TRBJ2-1	TRBD2	NA	CASTVSGGTYNEQFF	TGTGCCAGCACCGTTAGCGGGGGAACCTACAATGAGCAGTTCTTC
TRBV7-9	TRBJ1-6	NA	once	CASSLNRRPLHF	TGTGCCAGCAGCTTAAATAGGAGGCCCCTCCACTTT
TRBV13	TRBJ2-1	TRBD2	NA	CASSLGGSKKNNEQFF	TGTGCCAGCAGCTTGGGGGGGAGCAAAAAGAACAATGAGCAGTTCTTC
TRBV6-6	TRBJ2-2	TRBD1	once	CASKTGASTGELFF	TGTGCCAGCAAAACAGGGGCCAGCACCGGGGAGCTGTTTTTT
TRBV7-7	TRBJ2-3	TRBD2	NA	CASSLAGAADTQYF	TGTGCTAGCAGCTTAGCGGGGGCGGCAGATACGCAGTATTTT
TRBV5-4	TRBJ1-1	NA	NA	CASSLKGVNTEAFF	TGTGCCAGCAGCTTGAAGGGGGTCAACACTGAAGCTTTCTTT
TRBV11-3	TRBJ2-5	TRBD1	NA	CASSLGGQTETQYF	TGTGCCAGCAGCTTAGGGGGACAGACGGAGACCCAGTACTTC
TRBV6-5	TRBJ2-1	TRBD2	NA	CASSYNPSGGGEQFF	TGTGCCAGCAGTTACAACCCTAGCGGGGGAGGCGAGCAGTTCTTC
TRBV7-2	TRBJ1-3	NA	NA	CAPADGGNTIYF	TGTGCCCCAGCGGACGGTGGAAACACCATATATTTT
TRBV28	TRBJ2-1	TRBD1	NA	CASSSGTGVVRFF	TGTGCCAGCAGTTCCGGGACAGGGGTGGTACGGTTCTTC
TRBV19	TRBJ2-1	NA	NA	CASSPRYNEQFF	TGTGCCAGTAGTCCCAGGTACAATGAGCAGTTCTTC
TRBV7-9	TRBJ2-5	TRBD2	NA	CASSQRELAEETQYF	TGTGCCAGCAGCCAAAGGGAGCTAGCGGAAGAGACCCAGTACTTC
TRBV7-9	TRBJ2-7	NA	NA	CASSHPETGRGEQYF	TGTGCCAGCAGCCACCCCGAAACAGGGCGAGGGGAGCAGTACTTC
TRBV7-8	TRBJ1-2	TRBD1	few	CASSLAYGQGDGYTF	TGTGCCAGCAGCTTAGCGTATGGACAGGGCGATGGCTACACCTTC
TRBV7-2	TRBJ2-5	TRBD1	NA	CASSLTQGHWETQYF	TGTGCCAGCAGCTTAACACAGGGGCATTGGGAGACCCAGTACTTC
TRBV19	TRBJ1-2	NA	few	CASSIPDRDYGYTF	TGTGCCAGTAGTATTCCCGACCGGGACTATGGCTACACCTTC
TRBV5-1	TRBJ1-2	NA	NA	CASSFGQNYGYTF	TGCGCCAGCAGCTTTGGACAGAACTATGGCTACACCTTC
TRBV7-9	TRBJ2-1	TRBD2	NA	CASRPAGTSGGGEQFF	TGTGCCAGCAGACCAGCCGGGACTAGCGGGGGGGGAGAGCAGTTCTTC
TRBV5-1	TRBJ1-1	TRBD1	NA	CASSAGGEGEAFF	TGCGCCAGCAGCGCAGGGGGCGAAGGTGAAGCTTTCTTT
TRBV7-8	TRBJ1-1	NA	NA	CASSSHKIEAFF	TGTGCCAGCAGCTCCCACAAGATCGAAGCTTTCTTT
TRBV4-3	TRBJ2-7	NA	NA	CASSQEPRGGSFDEQYF	TGCGCCAGCAGCCAAGAACCAAGGGGGGGGTCTTTCGACGAGCAGTACTTC
TRBV6-6	TRBJ1-1	TRBD1	NA	CASSLQGFHTEAFF	TGTGCCAGCAGTTTACAGGGGTTTCACACTGAAGCTTTCTTT
TRBV19	TRBJ2-5	TRBD2	NA	CASGNPRGGQETQYF	TGTGCCAGTGGCAACCCTCGGGGGGGCCAAGAGACCCAGTACTTC
TRBV19	TRBJ1-4	NA	NA	CASMIRVDRNEKLFF	TGTGCCAGTATGATACGGGTCGACCGAAATGAAAAACTGTTTTTT
TRBV9	TRBJ1-5	TRBD1	NA	CASSVGTENSNQPQHF	TGTGCCAGCAGCGTCGGGACAGAGAATAGCAATCAGCCCCAGCATTTT